These 5 T cell receptor beta chains were sequenced from one sample in a study of OX40 agonist ivuxolimab in advanced cancers. The table came from immunoSEQ multiplex PCR; TCRdb's copy has only in-frame clones and leaves some out. Of around 84,000 clones in the sample, less than 95% were seen once. Here the sequenced sample was CD4+ or CD8+ T cells sorted from blood, taken in a trial of the OX40 agonist ivuxolimab. Every receptor here comes from an adult with an advanced solid tumor such as melanoma, head and neck, liver or kidney cancer.

V is TRBV21-1 and J is TRBJ2-7; TRBD1 is the table's D call, not checked against the DNA. TRBV21-1 is a documented pseudogene. This CDR3 is 19 amino acids long. The CDR3 bases are TGTGCCAGCAGCAAAGTAAACAGGGGCCGAACTTCTAGCTCCTACGAGCAGTACTTC. Translating it yields CASSKVNRGRTSSSYEQYF.

The chain joins TRBV12-5 to TRBJ2-7; 10 bases fit TRBD1. V dropped 6 bases and J dropped 4; count of bases not matched to a gene: 9. CDR3 length: 15 residues. Germline assignment: CDR1 LGHNT and CDR2 FRNRAP. DNA of the CDR3: TGTGCTAGTGGCAACTCCGGGACAGGGGATTACGAGCAGTACTTC. Its protein is CASGNSGTGDYEQYF.

This chain connects TRBV19 to TRBJ1-1, with D perhaps matching TRBD1 (5 bases). Trimming shortened V by 7 bases and J by 1 base, and 16 bases separated the two germline ends. The CDR3 runs 15 residues. Germline CDR1 is LNHDA and CDR2 is SQIVND (reference sequence). Here the CDR3 DNA reads TGTGCCAGTATCAAGATCCGGGACGGGAACACTGAAGCTTTCTTT. This translates into CASIKIRDGNTEAFF.

The chain uses TRBV27 and TRBJ2-7; D is possibly TRBD2 (5 bases). The CDR3 is 15 residues long. V lost 0 bases, J lost 3 bases, and 12 bases lay in between. Germline V gene data show CDR1 as MNHEY and CDR2 as SMNVEV (reference sequence). The CDR3 loop is CASSLSPGNSYEQYF. CDR3 nucleotide sequence: TGTGCCAGCAGTTTATCCCCGGGGAATAGCTACGAGCAGTACTTC.

This clone was seen more than once but under ten times. The rearrangement joins TRBV7-8 to TRBJ2-1; D is possibly TRBD2 (6 bases). The CDR3 is made up of 16 amino acids. Trimming removed 1 base from V and 3 bases from J, with 13 bases in between. Germline loops: CDR1 SGHVS, CDR2 FQNEAQ. CDR3 coding DNA: TGTGCCAGCAGCTTAGGGGTGACTAGAGACTACAATGAGCAGTTCTTC. Translation gives CASSLGVTRDYNEQFF.